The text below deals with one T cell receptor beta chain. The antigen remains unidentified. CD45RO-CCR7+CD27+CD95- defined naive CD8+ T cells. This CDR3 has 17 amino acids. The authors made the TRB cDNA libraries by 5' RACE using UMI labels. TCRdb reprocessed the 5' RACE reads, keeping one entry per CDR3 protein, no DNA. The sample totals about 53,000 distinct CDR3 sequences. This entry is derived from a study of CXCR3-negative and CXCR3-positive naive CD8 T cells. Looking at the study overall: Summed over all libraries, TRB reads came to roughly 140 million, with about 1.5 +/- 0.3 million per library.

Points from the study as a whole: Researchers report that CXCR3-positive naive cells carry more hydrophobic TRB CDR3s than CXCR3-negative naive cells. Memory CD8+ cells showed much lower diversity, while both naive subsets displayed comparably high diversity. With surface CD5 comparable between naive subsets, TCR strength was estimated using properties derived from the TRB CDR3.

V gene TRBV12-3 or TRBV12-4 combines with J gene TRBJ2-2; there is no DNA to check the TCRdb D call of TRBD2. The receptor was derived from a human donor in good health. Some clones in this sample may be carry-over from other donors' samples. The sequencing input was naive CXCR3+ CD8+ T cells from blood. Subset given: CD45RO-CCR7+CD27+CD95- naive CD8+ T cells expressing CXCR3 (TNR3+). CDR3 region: CASSLGPSGENTGELFF.